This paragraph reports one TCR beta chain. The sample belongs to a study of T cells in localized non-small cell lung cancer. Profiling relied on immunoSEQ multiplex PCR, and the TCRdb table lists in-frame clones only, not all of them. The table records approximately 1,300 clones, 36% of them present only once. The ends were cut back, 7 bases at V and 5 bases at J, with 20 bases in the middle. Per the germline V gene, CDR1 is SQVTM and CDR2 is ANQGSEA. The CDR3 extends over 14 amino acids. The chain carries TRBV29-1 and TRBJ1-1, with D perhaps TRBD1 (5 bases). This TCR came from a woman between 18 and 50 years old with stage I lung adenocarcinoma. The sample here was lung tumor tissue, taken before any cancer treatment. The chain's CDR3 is CSAHAEGRGTEAFF. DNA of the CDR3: TGCAGCGCCCATGCGGAGGGGCGAGGGACTGAAGCTTTCTTT.